The T cell receptor (beta chain) under discussion was sequenced for a study of T-cell reconstitution after alpha-beta-depleted transplantation in children. Unique molecular identifiers featured in how the TCRbeta library was prepared. TCRdb re-derived calls from the PCR reads in MiXCR, one entry per CDR3 protein. The repertoire consists of hundreds of thousands of distinct CDR3 sequences, with roughly a quarter occurring once and the leading ten covering roughly 5%. Note on this clonotype: The antigen is not known.

The CDR3 consists of 13 residues. V lost 2 bases to trimming and J lost 6 bases, with 7 bases between them. The germline V gene has CDR1 MGHRA and CDR2 YSYEKL. Findings and limits, study-wide: By one year post-transplant, T-cell counts and diversity largely arose from T cells that were newly produced. Elevated TCRbeta diversity at day 60 was traced, in some patients, to surviving recipient T cells and thymic progenitors.

The receptor's source is a female patient younger than 10 who had a stem cell transplant for congenital amegakaryocytic thrombocytopenia, so the T cells may come from the graft donor. The specimen comprised PBMCs, mostly from graft donor cells, sampled 360 days after TCRalphabeta/CD19-depleted stem cell transplant. The rearrangement uses TRBV4-1 and TRBJ1-4; possibly TRBD1 for D (5 bases). CDR3 sequence reads: CASSQSRDEKLFF. DNA of the CDR3: TGCGCCAGCAGCCAAAGCAGGGATGAAAAACTGTTTTTT.